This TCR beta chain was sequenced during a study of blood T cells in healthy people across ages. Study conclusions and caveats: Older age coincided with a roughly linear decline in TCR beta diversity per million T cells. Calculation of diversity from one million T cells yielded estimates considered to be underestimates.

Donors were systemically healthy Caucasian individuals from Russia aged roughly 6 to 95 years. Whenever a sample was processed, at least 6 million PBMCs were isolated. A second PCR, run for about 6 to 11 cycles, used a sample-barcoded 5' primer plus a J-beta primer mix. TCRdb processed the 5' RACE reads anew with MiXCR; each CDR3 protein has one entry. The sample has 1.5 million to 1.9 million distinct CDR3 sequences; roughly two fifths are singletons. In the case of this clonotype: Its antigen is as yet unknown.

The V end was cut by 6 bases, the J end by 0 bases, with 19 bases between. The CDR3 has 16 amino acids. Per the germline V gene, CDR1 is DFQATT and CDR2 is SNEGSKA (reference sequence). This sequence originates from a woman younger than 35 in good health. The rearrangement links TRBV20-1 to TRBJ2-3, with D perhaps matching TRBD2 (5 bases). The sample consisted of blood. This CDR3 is CSARESYPASTDTQYF. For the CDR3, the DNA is TGCAGTGCAAGGGAGTCCTATCCAGCTAGCACAGATACGCAGTATTTT.